These 5 T cell receptor beta chains came from one sample sequenced in a study of blood T cell repertoires in COVID-19. Generated by immunoSEQ multiplex PCR, the TCRdb table keeps only in-frame clones and is missing some. The data show some 380,000 clones, about 87% seen once. The source material was PBMCs or T cells enriched from blood (not recorded which). The source of these receptors is a young man who had recovered from COVID-19.

This chain uses TRBV27 with TRBJ1-5; D is perhaps TRBD1 (6 bases). This CDR3 has 13 amino acids. The germline V gene has CDR1 MNHEY and CDR2 SMNVEV (reference sequence). V lost 5 bases to trimming and J lost 4 bases, with 9 bases between them. The CDR3 loop is CASSKTGNQPQHF. DNA for the CDR3: TGTGCCAGCAGTAAAACAGGGAATCAGCCCCAGCATTTT.

The J gene is TRBJ1-1, the V gene TRBV5-6; D ambiguous. Germline V CDR1 and CDR2: SGHDT, YYEEEE. The V end lost 0 bases, the J end lost 4 bases, and 7 bases lay between the germline ends. The CDR3 is 13 amino acids. In nucleotides, the CDR3 is TGTGCCAGCAGCTTGGAGAGGAGCACTGAAGCTTTCTTT. Translating it yields CASSLERSTEAFF.

This chain links TRBV4-3 with TRBJ1-2; D not resolved. The CDR3 loop spans 15 amino acids. V was pared by 0 bases and J by 0 bases, with 8 bases between. Germline V lookup: CDR1 LGHNA, CDR2 YSLEER. The CDR3 sequence: CASSQEHPANYGYTF. CDR3 coding DNA: TGCGCCAGCAGCCAAGAACACCCAGCTAACTATGGCTACACCTTC.

This clone was found a few times. The chain is built from TRBV10-3 and TRBJ2-3, with D possibly matching TRBD2 (5 bases). Germline assignment: CDR1 ENHRY and CDR2 SYGVKD. This CDR3 spans 13 amino acids. Trimming pared 3 bases from V and 4 bases from J, leaving 8 bases between. The CDR3 sequence is CAISERGSDTQYF. CDR3 DNA: TGTGCCATCAGTGAACGGGGATCAGATACGCAGTATTTT.

J is TRBJ2-3 and V is TRBV19, with 8 bases matching TRBD1. The V gene's germline CDR1 is LNHDA and CDR2 SQIVND (reference sequence). The J segment lost 0 bases and the V segment lost 10 bases, leaving 3 bases of the junction unmatched. This CDR3 contains 13 residues. CDR3 loop: CATGQGSTDTQYF. The CDR3 DNA follows: TGTGCCACTGGACAGGGAAGCACAGATACGCAGTATTTT.